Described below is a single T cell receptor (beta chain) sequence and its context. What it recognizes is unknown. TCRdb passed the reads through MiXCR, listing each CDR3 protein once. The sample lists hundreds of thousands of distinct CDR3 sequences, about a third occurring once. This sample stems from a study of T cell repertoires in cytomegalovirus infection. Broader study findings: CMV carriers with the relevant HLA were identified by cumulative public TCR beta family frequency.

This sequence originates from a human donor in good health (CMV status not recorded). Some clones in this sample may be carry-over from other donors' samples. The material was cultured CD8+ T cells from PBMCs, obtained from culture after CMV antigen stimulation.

The CDR3 DNA reads TGCGCCAGCAGCCAAGTCAGGGATACCGGGGAGCTGTTTTTT. This codes for CASSQVRDTGELFF. This chain joins TRBV4-1 and TRBJ2-2; D is perhaps TRBD1 (5 bases). CDR1 MGHRA and CDR2 YSYEKL come from the germline V gene. This CDR3 is 14 amino acids long. Between the trimmed V and J ends, which lost 1 base and 5 bases, there was a span of 8 bases.